This TCR beta chain appears in the sequencing data of a study of OX40 agonist ivuxolimab in advanced cancers. Study details: A diagnosis of hepatocellular carcinoma, melanoma, renal cell or head and neck cancer was present in dose-escalation patients. General study points: Among T cells, CD8+ cells averaged more expanded clones than CD4+ cells. Undetermined was the antigen specificity of the expanded peripheral T cells. Blood T cells, both CD4+ and CD8+, expanded clonally by week 6 at 0.1 to 3.0 mg/kg.

This clone was seen a single time. Its matching antigen is unknown. Assay: immunoSEQ multiplex PCR; the TCRdb copy retains only in-frame clones and omits some. The table lists fewer than 60,000 clones, approximately 89% of them singletons, with roughly 12% in the top ten. The germline CDR1 and CDR2 sequences are ENHRY and SYGVKD. Trimming pared 9 bases from V and 1 base from J, leaving 18 bases between. There are 16 residues in the CDR3. This TCR was recovered from an adult with an advanced solid tumor such as melanoma, head and neck, liver or kidney cancer. The source was CD4+ or CD8+ T cells sorted from blood, collected in a trial of the OX40 agonist ivuxolimab. This chain connects TRBV10-3 to TRBJ2-2; no firm D call. The CDR3 loop reads CAIRPGQGWNTGELFF. The CDR3 nucleotides read TGTGCCATTCGACCTGGTCAAGGGTGGAACACCGGGGAGCTGTTTTTT.